This T cell receptor (beta chain) was identified during a study of T cells in localized non-small cell lung cancer. Study results and caveats: A higher density of T cells in blood coincided with extended overall survival. Adjacent lung held a median around 56 of the top 100 tumor clones. It remains possible that heterogeneity exists, since only one tumor region was sequenced. The study found T cell clonality highest in uninvolved adjacent lung, above tumor.

The CDR3 length is 11 residues. V lost 1 base to trimming and J lost 8 bases, with 3 bases between them. The V gene's germline CDR1 is SGHDT and CDR2 YYEEEE. Concerning this clone itself: Its antigen is not known.

TCRdb's copy holds only in-frame clones and misses some; the assay was immunoSEQ multiplex PCR. The data hold about 70,000 clones, with 80% to 90% observed a single time. This receptor was obtained from a male donor aged 60 or over with stage III squamous cell lung carcinoma. The sequenced sample was peripheral blood, obtained before any cancer treatment. The chain has TRBV5-6 and TRBJ2-2; D remains ambiguous. For the CDR3, the DNA is TGTGCCAGCAGCTTGTTAGGGGAGCTGTTTTTT. Protein sequence: CASSLLGELFF.